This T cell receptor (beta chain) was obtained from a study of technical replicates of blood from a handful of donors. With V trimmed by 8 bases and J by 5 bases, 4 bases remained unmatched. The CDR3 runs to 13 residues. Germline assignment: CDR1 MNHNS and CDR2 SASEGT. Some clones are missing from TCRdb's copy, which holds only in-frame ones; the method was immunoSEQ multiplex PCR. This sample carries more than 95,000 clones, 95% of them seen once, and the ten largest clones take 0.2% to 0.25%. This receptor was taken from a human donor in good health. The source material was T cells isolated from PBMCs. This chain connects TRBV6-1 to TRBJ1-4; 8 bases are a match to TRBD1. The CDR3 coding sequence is TGTGCCAGCGGGGACAGGACGAATGAAAAACTGTTTTTT. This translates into CASGDRTNEKLFF.